A single sample gave rise to the 13 T cell receptor beta chains below, sequenced in a study of response to subunit inactivated influenza vaccine. TCRdb fed the RT-PCR reads into MiXCR, producing one record per CDR3 protein. Of 860,000 or so distinct CDR3 sequences in the sample, 21% were seen once. Material: PBMCs from blood, obtained roughly 5 days after vaccination. The receptor source for this set is a man aged 50-59 years who received an inactivated influenza vaccine.

The sample holds a few counts of this clonotype. The V call is TRBV6-1, the J call TRBJ2-6, with D maybe TRBD1 (6 bases). Per germline, CDR1 MNHNS and CDR2 SASEGT. Trimming removed 11 bases at V and 1 base at J, with 15 bases between. The CDR3 is 15 residues long. For the CDR3, the DNA is TGTGCCGTTCAGATACAGGGTTCTGGGGCCAACGTCCTGACTTTC. It translates to CAVQIQGSGANVLTF.

The chain recombines TRBV6-2 or TRBV6-3 with TRBJ1-5; D is ambiguous. The CDR3 sequence is 13 residues long. V lost 4 bases to trimming and J lost 4 bases, with 8 bases between them. Per the germline V gene, CDR1 is MNHEY and CDR2 is SVGEGT. In DNA form, the CDR3 reads TGTGCCAGCAGTTTGTTGGAGAATCAGCCCCAGCATTTT. Residues: CASSLLENQPQHF.

This chain connects TRBV4-2 to TRBJ2-3; a possible D gene is TRBD2 (6 bases). The V gene lost 5 bases and the J gene lost 2 bases, with 14 bases spanning the gap. The germline V gene encodes CDR1 LGHNA and CDR2 YNFKEQ. The CDR3 spans 15 residues. The CDR3 reads CASSTWGTLTDTQYF. CDR3 nucleotides: TGTGCCAGCAGCACCTGGGGGACTCTCACAGATACGCAGTATTTT.

The genes are TRBV7-6 and TRBJ2-3; 8 bases match TRBD1. This CDR3 has 16 amino acids. J gave up 6 bases and V 4 bases, and 12 bases lay outside the gene matches. Germline V gene lookup returns CDR1 SGHVS and CDR2 FNYEAQ. This CDR3 is CASSSMDRALFDTQYF. The CDR3 region has the DNA TGTGCCAGCAGCTCCATGGACAGGGCTTTATTCGATACGCAGTATTTT.

The chain joins TRBV7-2 to TRBJ2-1; D remains ambiguous. CDR3 length: 15 residues. Trimming removed 0 bases at V and 0 bases at J, with 6 bases between. Germline-derived CDR1 and CDR2 are SGHTA and FQGNSA. The CDR3 region is CASSLAAYSYNEQFF. In DNA form, the CDR3 reads TGTGCCAGCAGCTTAGCGGCCTACTCCTACAATGAGCAGTTCTTC.

The chain is built from TRBV12-5 and TRBJ2-5; D may match TRBD1 or TRBD2 (5 bases each). The CDR3 length is 12 residues. V was cut by 6 bases and J by 5 bases, with 10 bases left in between. Germline V gene data show CDR1 as LGHNT and CDR2 as FRNRAP. CDR3 loop: CASGLEGETQYF. CDR3 nucleotides: TGTGCTAGTGGACTAGAGGGGGAGACCCAGTACTTC.

The chain carries TRBV11-2 and TRBJ2-1; no clear D. CDR1 and CDR2 (germline): SGHAT, FQNNGV. The V gene lost 0 bases and the J gene lost 7 bases, with 10 bases spanning the gap. The CDR3 contains 14 residues. CDR3 region: CASSLDLMGNEQFF. In DNA form, the CDR3 reads TGTGCCAGCAGCTTAGATTTAATGGGGAATGAGCAGTTCTTC. The whole variable domain, remainder taken from reference TRBV11-2 and TRBJ2-1, is EAGVAQSPRYKIIEKRQSVAFWCNPISGHATLYWYQQILGQGPKLLIQFQNNGVVDDSQLPKDRFSAERLKGVDSTLKIQPAKLEDSAVYLCASSLDLMGNEQFFGPGTRLTVL.

The sample holds a few counts of this clonotype. The chain has TRBV28 and TRBJ2-2, with 8 bases aligning to TRBD2. With V trimmed by 6 bases and J by 6 bases, 21 bases remained unmatched. The CDR3 is 19 amino acids. Germline loops: CDR1 MDHEN, CDR2 SYDVKM. The CDR3 protein is CASSPAVAGYFSEAGELFF. CDR3 nucleotide sequence: TGTGCCAGCAGCCCAGCCGTAGCGGGGTATTTCTCGGAGGCCGGGGAGCTGTTTTTT.

J is TRBJ1-4 and V is TRBV9; D is unresolved. The CDR3 is made up of 15 amino acids. Looked up from germline, CDR1 is SGDLS and CDR2 is YYNGEE. Trimming shortened V by 1 base and J by 0 bases, and 7 bases separated the two germline ends. Here the CDR3 DNA reads TGTGCCAGCAGCGTAACGGCTGCAACTAATGAAAAACTGTTTTTT. Its protein product is CASSVTAATNEKLFF.

This sequence joins TRBV25-1 and TRBJ2-1; D is undetermined. Germline CDR1 MGHDK, CDR2 SYGVNS. V lost 8 bases, J lost 7 bases, and 6 bases lay in between. This CDR3 spans 10 amino acids. This chain's CDR3 is CASQANEQFF. Here the CDR3 DNA reads TGTGCCAGCCAAGCGAATGAGCAGTTCTTC. The whole variable domain, filled in from reference TRBV25-1 and TRBJ2-1, reads EADIYQTPRYLVIGTGKKITLECSQTMGHDKMYWYQQDPGMELHLIHYSYGVNSTEKGDLSSESTVSRIRTEHFPLTLESARPSHTSQYLCASQANEQFFGPGTRLTVL.

This chain uses TRBV10-3 with TRBJ2-1, with 13 bases that match TRBD2. CDR1 and CDR2 (germline): ENHRY, SYGVKD. There are 16 residues in the CDR3. Unmatched junction bases numbered 5, after V lost 7 bases and J lost 2 bases. The CDR3 loop is CAITRTSGSTYNEQFF. The DNA of the CDR3 is TGTGCCATCACTCGGACTAGCGGGAGTACCTACAATGAGCAGTTCTTC.

This sequence joins TRBV6-2 or TRBV6-3 and TRBJ2-2; no reliable D call. V was trimmed by 7 bases and J by 4 bases, leaving 10 bases between them. The V gene's germline CDR1 is MNHEY and CDR2 SVGEGT. The CDR3 loop spans 13 amino acids. CDR3 protein: CASTGARTGELFF. The CDR3 DNA sequence: TGTGCCAGCACAGGAGCTCGCACCGGGGAGCTGTTTTTT.

This sequence joins TRBV5-1 and TRBJ2-5; 10 bases align to TRBD2. The V and J ends lost 0 bases and 5 bases, in that order; junction bases with no gene match: 4. CDR3 length equals 15 residues. CDR1 is SGHRS and CDR2 is YFSETQ in the germline V gene. The CDR3 DNA sequence: TGCGCCAGCAGCTTGGGAGCGGGAGGGCCGGAGACCCAGTACTTC. As protein: CASSLGAGGPETQYF.